A selection of T cell receptor beta chains follows, all from one sample in a study of blood T cells in healthy people across ages. TCRdb reanalysed the 5' RACE reads using MiXCR and keeps one entry per CDR3 protein. The sample shows approximately 800,000 distinct CDR3 sequences, around 50% of them seen only once. Sequenced sample: blood. The receptors stem from a man aged 35-49 years in good health. Each CDR3 is given with its conserved first and last residue. D genes are given only for firm matches. Part of the rows lack a size; the others show once, few, many or a class for expanded clones.

CDR3 DNA	CDR3 protein	D gene	J gene	clone size	V gene
TGCAGTGCTAGAGCGGGGGCCCCGGGAGAGACCCAGTACTTC	CSARAGAPGETQYF	.	TRBJ2-5	few	TRBV20-1
TGTGCCAGCAGGGTAGGACGCACTGAAGCTTTCTTT	CASRVGRTEAFF	.	TRBJ1-1	.	TRBV6-2/TRBV6-3
TGCAGTGCTTGGGCAGGTGAAGAGACCCAGTACTTC	CSAWAGEETQYF	.	TRBJ2-5	.	TRBV20-1
TGTGCCAGCAGTGTAGCCGACAGGGTGTCTGGCTACACCTTC	CASSVADRVSGYTF	TRBD1	TRBJ1-2	few	TRBV12-3/TRBV12-4
TGTGCCAGCAGCAAAGTCACTAAAAAGAGGTTAACACAACAGGGGACAGATACGCAGTATTTT	CASSKVTKKRLTQQGTDTQYF	.	TRBJ2-3	.	TRBV21-1
TGTGCCAGCAGCCAAGATCAACCCTTTGGAAACACTGAAGCTTTCTTT	CASSQDQPFGNTEAFF	.	TRBJ1-1	few	TRBV4-2
TGTGCCAGCAGCCAAAACACAGATACGCAGTATTTT	CASSQNTDTQYF	.	TRBJ2-3	many	TRBV7-2
TGTGCCAGCAGTTCCCTACCCGTGGGAGGGTCCTACGAGCAGTACTTC	CASSSLPVGGSYEQYF	TRBD2	TRBJ2-7	once	TRBV27
TGTGCCAGCAGCTTTGGTTTCAACGAGCAGTACTTC	CASSFGFNEQYF	.	TRBJ2-7	.	TRBV7-2
TGTGCCAGCAGCCACCGTGGGCGGGGGCTACAAGAGACCCAGTACTTC	CASSHRGRGLQETQYF	.	TRBJ2-5	.	TRBV3-1